These 17 T cell receptor beta chains originate from one sample sequenced in a study of prognosis after radiotherapy for stage I lung cancer. Two-round multiplex PCR amplified TCR beta CDR3 from genomic DNA. Amplification in first-round PCR relied on primers specific to each TRBV and TRBJ gene. One entry per CDR3 protein, called by TCRdb with MiXCR from the multiplex PCR reads. This table has approximately 20,000 distinct CDR3 sequences, approximately 25% appearing once. Specimen: PBMCs, collected before or after stereotactic body radiation therapy (not recorded which). These receptor sequences come from a donor over 45 with non-small cell lung cancer.

This clonotype was picked up many times. This chain links TRBV6-1 with TRBJ2-1, with TRBD2 matching 11 bases. V was pared by 7 bases and J by 9 bases, with 5 bases of the junction left unmatched. Germline V gene lookup returns CDR1 MNHNS and CDR2 SASEGT. This CDR3 region has 13 residues. The CDR3 sequence: CASILAGGGEQFF. CDR3 in DNA: TGTGCCAGCATCCTAGCGGGAGGAGGTGAGCAGTTCTTC.

This clonotype showed up just a few times. The gene calls are TRBV20-1 and TRBJ2-6; tentatively, D is TRBD2 (7 bases). Per germline, CDR1 DFQATT and CDR2 SNEGSKA (reference sequence). CDR3 size: 17 residues. The CDR3 DNA sequence: TGCAGCGCCGGGTGGGGGGGCACCCTCTCTGGGGCCAACGTCCTGACTTTC. Its translation is CSAGWGGTLSGANVLTF.

This clonotype has at least ten counts. The chain uses TRBV19 and TRBJ1-5, with 9 positions matching TRBD1. Unmatched junction bases numbered 11, after V lost 8 bases and J lost 6 bases. Germline-derived CDR1 and CDR2 are LNHDA and SQIVND (reference sequence). The CDR3 length is 15 residues. The CDR3 spells CASSTTGTGFQPQHF. Written as DNA, the CDR3 is TGTGCCAGTTCTACTACCGGGACAGGGTTTCAGCCCCAGCATTTT.

This clonotype has at least ten counts. V and J are TRBV6-4 and TRBJ1-6; unclear D gene. Germline CDR1 MRHNA, CDR2 SNTAGT. The CDR3 length is 13 residues. The germline V and J ends were trimmed by 3 bases and 9 bases, with 9 bases remaining between them. CDR3 in amino acids: CASSEKDGSPLHF. CDR3 nucleotides: TGTGCCAGCAGTGAGAAAGACGGTTCACCCCTCCACTTT.

This clonotype was picked up many times. The V and J genes are TRBV6-5 and TRBJ1-5, with D perhaps TRBD1 (6 bases). CDR1 and CDR2 from the germline V gene are MNHEY and SVGAGI. This CDR3 region has 20 residues. V was clipped by 0 bases and J by 0 bases, with 21 bases between them. CDR3 sequence reads: CASSYSIGGGKSYSNQPQHF. CDR3 sequence (DNA): TGTGCCAGCAGTTACTCGATCGGGGGCGGTAAGTCCTATAGCAATCAGCCCCAGCATTTT.

The chain has TRBV6-9 and TRBJ1-1; D is unclear. The CDR3 runs 14 residues. CDR1 and CDR2 (germline): MNHGY, SVAAGI. Trimming removed 3 bases at V and 4 bases at J, with 12 bases between. CDR3: CASSYPPLGTEAFF. The CDR3 DNA reads TGTGCCAGCAGTTACCCCCCCTTGGGCACTGAAGCTTTCTTT.

Ten or more counts support this clonotype. This chain joins TRBV4-1 and TRBJ1-4, with D possibly matching TRBD1 (5 bases). V dropped 8 bases and J dropped 8 bases, with 12 bases sitting between them. The CDR3 is 12 residues long. The V gene's germline CDR1 is MGHRA and CDR2 YSYEKL. CDR3 amino acids: CASGGDWEKLFF. CDR3 bases: TGCGCCAGCGGGGGGGATTGGGAAAAACTGTTTTTT.

This clonotype is deemed medium-sized. DNA for the CDR3: TGTGCCAGCAGCCCTCAACGGTCCTTCTCAGCCTACAATGAGCAGTTCTTC. Translation: CASSPQRSFSAYNEQFF. V and J are TRBV11-1 and TRBJ2-1; D unresolved. The germline CDR1 and CDR2 sequences are SGHAT and FQDESV (reference sequence). The CDR3 is made up of 17 amino acids. V shed 5 bases and J shed 2 bases, with 19 bases lying between them.

The sample holds many counts of this clonotype. This chain connects TRBV10-3 to TRBJ1-5, with D uncertain. Germline CDR1 is ENHRY and CDR2 is SYGVKD. This CDR3 spans 15 amino acids. The V gene lost 3 bases and the J gene lost 0 bases, with 9 bases spanning the gap. The CDR3 protein is CAISDPRYSNQPQHF. The DNA of the CDR3 is TGTGCCATCAGTGACCCGAGATATAGCAATCAGCCCCAGCATTTT.

Turning to this clonotype: An end of the junction does not agree with germline; a read error may underlie this. This rearrangement joins TRBV18 to TRBJ2-7; D might be TRBD1 or TRBD2, each matching 5 bases. CDR1 KGHSH and CDR2 LQKENI come from the germline V gene. The CDR3 loop spans 14 amino acids. CDR3 coding DNA: TGCGCCAGCTCACGTTCGTTTCAGGGAGACGAGCAGTACTTC. Amino acid sequence: CASSRSFQGDEQYF.

This clonotype was found many times. This chain connects TRBV12-3 or TRBV12-4 to TRBJ2-7; 9 bases agree with TRBD2. The CDR3 extends over 16 amino acids. Trimming cost V 3 bases and J 2 bases; bases outside gene matches: 8. The CDR3 spells CASSFGRGRVTYEQYF. The DNA for the CDR3 is TGTGCCAGCAGTTTTGGGCGCGGGAGGGTCACCTACGAGCAGTACTTC.

This clonotype came up many times. The chain uses TRBV19 and TRBJ1-2, with D possibly matching TRBD1 (6 bases). CDR3 length: 13 amino acids. From germline, CDR1 is LNHDA and CDR2 SQIVND (reference sequence). Between the trimmed V and J ends, which lost 4 bases and 1 base, there was a span of 7 bases. The CDR3 here is CASSKQGNYGYTF. CDR3 bases: TGTGCCAGTAGTAAACAGGGTAACTATGGCTACACCTTC.

Many counts were recorded for this clonotype. V is TRBV14 and J is TRBJ1-2; tentatively, D is TRBD1 (5 bases). The length of the CDR3 is 12 residues. CDR1 is SGHDN, CDR2 FVKESK, per germline. With 3 bases removed from V and 7 bases from J, the gap between germline ends came to 9 bases. As DNA, the CDR3 is TGTGCCAGCAGCCATGGGGGATCTGGCTACACCTTC. The encoded protein is CASSHGGSGYTF.

This clonotype was counted ten times or more. V gene TRBV2 combines with J gene TRBJ1-1; D is uncertain. The CDR3 totals 14 residues. Between the trimmed V and J ends, which lost 6 bases and 1 base, there was a span of 12 bases. CDR1 and CDR2 (germline): SNHLY, FYNNEI. DNA for the CDR3: TGTGCCAGCAGACCCAGGAGAGGGAACACTGAAGCTTTCTTT. Translated: CASRPRRGNTEAFF.

The table lists this clonotype with many counts. The genes are TRBV7-6 and TRBJ2-1; TRBD2 is a possible D gene (5 bases). Germline values: CDR1 SGHVS, CDR2 FNYEAQ. V was shortened by 11 bases and J by 7 bases, with 15 bases between the two germline ends. This CDR3 region has 12 residues. DNA for the CDR3: TGTGCCTGCGGACTGGGGTATAATGAGCAGTTCTTC. Translation gives CACGLGYNEQFF.

A word on this clonotype: Sequence at one end of the junction differs from germline and may be a read error. This chain connects TRBV5-1 to TRBJ2-1, with 11 bases fitting TRBD2. The CDR3 is 17 amino acids. The germline V gene has CDR1 SGHRS and CDR2 YFSETQ. For the CDR3, the DNA is TGCGCCAGAAGCTGGGGGTCAGGACTAGCGGGTCCCAATGAGCAGTTCTTC. Its translation is CARSWGSGLAGPNEQFF.

Of note for this clonotype: A far bigger clonotype differs at one base, so this is likely a read error. The genes are TRBV20-1 and TRBJ2-7; no firm D call. TRBJ2-5 explains the end of the DNA better; the J call may be wrong. This CDR3 contains 14 residues. Germline V gene data show CDR1 as DFQATT and CDR2 as SNEGSKA (reference sequence). The CDR3 DNA reads as TGCAGTGCTAGGGGATTGGACCGCACGGAGACCCAGTACTTC. Translated: CSARGLDRTETQYF.